Below are 18 T cell receptor beta chains sequenced from a single sample in a study of T cell clonality in common variable immunodeficiency. Profiling relied on immunoSEQ multiplex PCR, and the TCRdb table lists in-frame clones only, not all of them. The specimen has over 40,000 clones, none found just once. The sequencing sample was made of peripheral blood mononuclear cells. These TCRs come from a person aged 18 to 70 in good health.

This clone was observed at least ten times. The read stops 3 residues short of the end of the CDR3; the missing end is completed from the germline J gene. The gene calls are TRBV7-2 and TRBJ2-7, with 8 bases matching TRBD1. In germline, CDR1 is SGHTA, CDR2 FQGNSA. CDR3 length: 15 amino acids. The V gene end was trimmed by 3 bases and the J gene end by 2 bases; junction bases not matched to a gene: 6. CDR3 protein: CASSFSRQGPYEQYF. The CDR3 bases that were read are TGTGCCAGCAGCTTTTCTCGACAGGGGCCCTACGAG.

This clone was observed many times. The CDR3 end lies 3 residues beyond the end of the read and is filled in from the germline J gene. This chain joins TRBV20-1 and TRBJ2-5, with 9 bases matching TRBD1. Germline CDR1 is DFQATT and CDR2 is SNEGSKA (reference sequence). The CDR3 runs to 13 residues. The V and J ends lost 3 bases and 4 bases, in that order; junction bases with no gene match: 3. The CDR3 bases that were read are TGCAGTGCTAGTGGGGGACAGGGAGAGACC. Encoded protein: CSASGGQGET. In full, the CDR3 reads CSASGGQGETQYF.

This clone was observed at least ten times. The CDR3 end falls 3 residues outside the read, so it is completed with the germline J gene. V gene TRBV13 combines with J gene TRBJ1-4; perhaps TRBD1 as D (5 bases). The CDR3 is 13 amino acids. Germline-derived CDR1 and CDR2 are PRHDT and FYEKMQ (reference sequence). The CDR3 protein is CASSLAGGVELFF. Partial CDR3 DNA: TGTGCCAGCAGCTTAGCCGGAGGGGTAGAA.

This clone came up many times. The read terminates 3 residues ahead of where the CDR3 ends, so the germline J gene completes it. The chain combines TRBV10-3 with TRBJ1-1; a weak D match, TRBD1 (5 bases). Trimming pared 8 bases from V and 5 bases from J, leaving 9 bases between. Germline lookup yields CDR1 ENHRY and CDR2 SYGVKD. CDR3 length equals 11 residues. The chain's CDR3 is CAIQGLTEAFF. The DNA read from the CDR3 is TGTGCCATCCAGGGTTTGACTGAA.

This clone has ten or more counts. The CDR3 extends 3 residues past the end of the read, so its final part is completed from the germline J gene. The genes are TRBV6-1 and TRBJ2-1; 7 nucleotides match TRBD2. The length of the CDR3 is 15 residues. V lost 3 bases and J lost 2; bases outside the gene matches: 4. Germline CDR1 reads MNHNS; CDR2 reads SASEGT. Partial CDR3 DNA: TGTGCCAGCAGTGAGGGGGGGAAGACCTACAATGAG. Translated, it gives CASSEGGKTYNE. The entire CDR3 protein is CASSEGGKTYNEQFF.

This clone was found many times. The CDR3 extends 3 residues past the end of the read, so its final part is completed from the germline J gene. J is TRBJ2-5 and V is TRBV5-1; the match to TRBD2 covers 12 bases. This CDR3 comprises 16 residues. Germline V CDR1 and CDR2: SGHRS, YFSETQ. Losses at the gene ends were 0 bases for V and 6 bases for J; bases not matched to a gene: 6. CDR3 loop: CASSLVASGGAKTQYF. CDR3 DNA (partial): TGCGCCAGCAGCTTGGTGGCTAGCGGGGGGGCAAAGACC.

This clone has ten or more counts. The CDR3 protein is CSAGSPEADTEAFF. Partial CDR3 DNA: TGCAGTGCGGGCAGTCCAGAGGCTGACACTGAA. The chain couples TRBV20-1 to TRBJ1-1, with no clear D. The CDR3 end lies 3 residues beyond the end of the read and is filled in from the germline J gene. The CDR3 covers 14 residues. Trimming shortened V by 6 bases and J by 3 bases, and 17 bases separated the two germline ends. The germline V gene has CDR1 DFQATT and CDR2 SNEGSKA (reference sequence).

This clone was picked up many times. The read halts 3 residues ahead of the CDR3 end, with the missing end drawn from the germline J gene. The chain has TRBV7-8 and TRBJ2-7; 7 nucleotides align to TRBD1. CDR3 length: 14 residues. After removal of 1 base from V and 2 bases from J, the junction contained 2 bases not matched to a gene. Per the germline V gene, CDR1 is SGHVS and CDR2 is FQNEAQ. The DNA read from the CDR3 is TGTGCCAGCAGCTTAGACAGGGGTGCCTACGAG. Its translation is CASSLDRGAYE. The entire CDR3 reads CASSLDRGAYEQYF.

This clone was seen ten or more times. The read halts 3 residues ahead of the CDR3 end, with the missing end drawn from the germline J gene. V and J are TRBV29-1 and TRBJ2-7; TRBD2 aligns across 8 bases. V lost 6 bases, J lost 0 bases, and 7 bases stayed unmatched. The CDR3 is 14 residues long. CDR1 and CDR2 from the germline V gene are SQVTM and ANQGSEA. This CDR3 reads CSVESGGYSYEQYF. Partial CDR3 DNA: TGCAGCGTCGAAAGCGGGGGATACTCCTACGAG.

This clone came up many times. With the read ending 3 residues before the CDR3 end, the germline J gene is used to fill in that end. J is TRBJ2-5 and V is TRBV30, with no clear D. V lost 1 base and J 5 bases, leaving 8 bases between the germline ends. The V gene's germline CDR1 is GTSNPN and CDR2 SVGIG (reference sequence). This CDR3 has 12 amino acids. The CDR3 region is CAWSGPSETQYF. The CDR3 bases that were read are TGTGCCTGGAGTGGGCCTTCGGAGACC.

There are many counts of this clone. Sequencing ends 3 residues short of the CDR3 end; the germline J gene provides the rest. This chain connects TRBV6-2 or TRBV6-3 to TRBJ2-7, with 8 positions matching TRBD1. The germline V gene encodes CDR1 MNHEY and CDR2 SVGEGT. The junction had 3 bases not matched to a gene; V was cut back by 2 bases and J by 0 bases. The CDR3 covers 15 residues. CDR3 protein: CASSYGTGISYEQYF. The CDR3 bases that were read are TGTGCCAGCAGTTACGGGACAGGTATCTCCTACGAG.

This clone was picked up many times. The read terminates 3 residues ahead of where the CDR3 ends, so the germline J gene completes it. The V and J genes are TRBV5-1 and TRBJ2-2; tentative D call: TRBD2 (5 bases). This CDR3 region has 14 residues. Germline CDR1 SGHRS, CDR2 YFSETQ. Trimming stripped 3 bases from V and 4 bases from J, with 10 bases between. The part of the CDR3 DNA that was read is TGCGCCAGCAGCTCCCCCCGGGGCACCGGGGAG. The encoded protein is CASSSPRGTGE. The CDR3 in its entirety is CASSSPRGTGELFF.

This clone was observed at least ten times. The read halts 3 residues ahead of the CDR3 end, with the missing end drawn from the germline J gene. The chain joins TRBV4-2 to TRBJ1-3; unclear D gene. This CDR3 contains 14 residues. The ends were cut back, 0 bases at V and 4 bases at J, with 7 bases in the middle. CDR1 is LGHNA, CDR2 YNFKEQ, per germline. The CDR3: CASSQEVLGNTIYF. The covered CDR3 bases are TGTGCCAGCAGCCAAGAAGTACTGGGAAACACC.

This clone was recorded at least ten times. The CDR3 goes on 3 residues after the read ends, and that part is filled in from the germline J gene. The genes are TRBV19 and TRBJ1-2, with D perhaps matching TRBD1 (5 bases). Deletions cut 6 bases from V and 7 bases from J, with 12 bases between. The CDR3 has 12 amino acids. Germline assignment: CDR1 LNHDA and CDR2 SQIVND (reference sequence). The CDR3 sequence: CASRLGDGGYTF. The covered CDR3 bases are TGTGCCAGTAGGTTAGGGGATGGTGGC. Complete variable domain (other parts from reference TRBV19 and TRBJ1-2): DGGITQSPKYLFRKEGQNVTLSCEQNLNHDAMYWYRQDPGQGLRLIYYSQIVNDFQKGDIAEGYSVSREKKESFPLTVTSAQKNPTAFYLCASRLGDGGYTFGSGTRLTVV.

In its sample, this clone was seen a few times. The read gets to within 3 residues of the CDR3 end, and the germline J gene fills in the rest. The chain uses TRBV19 and TRBJ2-2, with TRBD1 matching 11 bases. V was clipped by 3 bases and J by 1 base; unmatched bases: 10. Germline values: CDR1 LNHDA, CDR2 SQIVND (reference sequence). This CDR3 contains 19 residues. The sequenced part of the CDR3 DNA is TGTGCCAGTAGTATGAGGACAGGGGGCGCGGATTGGAACACCGGGGAG. The encoded protein is CASSMRTGGADWNTGE. The full CDR3 protein reads CASSMRTGGADWNTGELFF.

This clone was detected ten times or more. Read coverage stops 3 residues before the CDR3 terminus; the germline J gene supplies the remainder. The chain has TRBV20-1 and TRBJ2-1; 11 bases match TRBD2. Per germline, CDR1 DFQATT and CDR2 SNEGSKA (reference sequence). With V trimmed by 6 bases and J by 3 bases, 10 bases remained unmatched. The CDR3 consists of 16 residues. The CDR3 sequence: CSAPGTSGDDYNEQFF. CDR3 DNA (partial): TGCAGTGCCCCCGGGACTAGCGGTGATGACTACAATGAG.

This clone showed up many times. The sequence runs out 3 residues before the end of the CDR3; the remainder is reconstructed from the germline J gene. V is TRBV5-1 and J is TRBJ2-2, with 7 bases that match TRBD1. Germline CDR1 SGHRS, CDR2 YFSETQ. The ends lost 1 base at V and 0 bases at J; junction bases unmatched: 0. This CDR3 comprises 15 residues. The sequenced part of the CDR3 DNA is TGCGCCAGCAGCTTGAGGGGGCCGAACACCGGGGAG. It specifies CASSLRGPNTGE. The whole CDR3 protein reads CASSLRGPNTGELFF.

This clone was observed many times. The read ends 3 residues before the CDR3 terminus; that terminus is restored from the germline J gene. This rearrangement joins TRBV18 to TRBJ1-2; unclear D gene. Germline loops: CDR1 KGHSH, CDR2 LQKENI. This CDR3 comprises 12 residues. Trimming left V 1 base short and J 5 bases short, with 5 bases between. The CDR3 bases that were read are TGTGCCAGCTCACCACGTGCGTATGGC. This gives the protein CASSPRAYG. The full CDR3 sequence reads CASSPRAYGYTF.